Detailed here is one T cell receptor beta chain. Its antigen specificity is not known. No much larger clonotype is one base removed from it; base qualities were not supplied. A distance of 19 bases separates the germline ends of V and J, which lose 2 bases and 8 bases respectively. There are 16 amino acids in the CDR3, from cysteine to phenylalanine inclusive. Here the CDR3 DNA is all that survives: 48 bases in frame from base 1. From a lookup of the germline V gene, CDR1 and CDR2 are SNHLY and FYNNEI. Interpreted using the paper, the time point label stands for: baseline before first vaccination. Samples from vaccinated people were obtained from the UK trials COV001 and COV002, which included a single-blind randomized controlled phase 2/3 trial of AZD1222 (ChAdOx1 nCoV-19) in healthy adults. For TCRbeta chain sequencing, PBMC samples from trial participants were taken at day 0 and at day 28 after the second dose.

The sample is drawn from a study of T cell responses to AZD1222 COVID-19 vaccine (dated by TCRdb to the early 2020s). As for the study more broadly: Because spike-specific TCR depth and breadth did not differ between the two schedules, AZD1222 recipients who got a second dose at roughly 4 weeks were pooled with those who got a second dose at roughly 12 weeks. Trial participants were enrolled into age subgroups of 18-55, 56-69 and 70-plus years, which contained around 140, 26 and 57 TCR-sequenced participants, respectively. TCR sequencing covered approximately 230 trial participants: 207 given two doses of AZD1222 and 26 given two doses of MenACWY control vaccine.

The CDR3 regions of human TCRbeta chains were analyzed by immunosequencing. The paper's data handling went like this. TCRs in the repertoires were compared against a reference library of SARS-CoV-2-specific TCRs that had been generated with the MIRA antigen-specificity platform. Breadth meant the fraction of unique TCRs that were SARS-CoV-2-associated, whereas depth meant the fraction of total T cells that were SARS-CoV-2-associated. Using the MIRA data, each spike-specific TCR was assigned both to the spike region to which the TCR was reactive and to a CD4 or CD8 class. Log10-transformed breadth and depth values were compared by one-way ANOVA with Sidak's multiple comparisons tests. This immuneACCESS table, as held by TCRdb, lists in-frame sequences with V and J called but not all clones. Of the missing ones, under half trace to an unresolved V gene in checked studies; the others have no known cause. That table gives V, J and clone size, and the DNA gave D and trimming. The sample table contains around 150,000 clones; only one count was recorded for about 93% of them. About 4.6% of the sample is in the top ten clones.

Overall study outcomes, separate from this receptor: Reportedly, close to half of the unique spike-specific TCRs recognized epitopes lying outside the regions that are mutated in the B.1.351 and B.1.1.7 variants. The whole spike protein was spanned by vaccine-associated CD4 TCRs, and dominant responses were seen in regions 160-218 and 743-854. Spike-specific TCR breadth and depth rose significantly after two AZD1222 doses compared with day 0 and with MenACWY recipients. Most participants were white British and females outnumbered males, and the authors suggested that clonal diversity may have been underestimated. Conclusions about previously exposed vaccinees are limited, since just 5 or 6 AZD1222 recipients were seropositive for SARS-CoV-2 at baseline. The 56-69-year group was small, and its depth increase did not reach significance, likely because of low power. Because no samples from the day 14 peak response were available, repertoires could be characterized only after the peak T cell response.

This receptor was taken from an adult in good health. The chain is encoded by TRBV2 joined to TRBJ2-1, with the D gene not confidently named. The source material was peripheral blood, sampled on day 0 of AZD1222 vaccination. The CDR3 here reads CASSESSSLTYDEQFF. DNA sequence: TGTGCCAGCAGTGAATCCTCGTCTTTAACTTACGATGAGCAGTTCTTC. With all but the CDR3 taken from the reference TRBV2 and TRBJ2-1 genes, the full variable domain is: EPEVTQTPSHQVTQMGQEVILRCVPISNHLYFYWYRQILGQKVEFLVSFYNNEISEKSEIFDDQFSVERPDGSNFTLKIRSTKLEDSAMYFCASSESSSLTYDEQFFGPGTRLTVL.